This T cell receptor (beta chain) came from a study of technical replicates of blood from a handful of donors. V was pared by 0 bases and J by 4 bases, with 6 bases of the junction left unmatched. The germline V gene encodes CDR1 SGHRS and CDR2 YFSETQ. CDR3 length: 16 amino acids. Sequencing was performed with immunoSEQ multiplex PCR; in TCRdb, only in-frame clones are kept and a portion is missing. The data contain fewer than 15,000 clones, about 94% of them singletons. The sample comprised PBMCs. The TCR originated in a human donor in good health. The chain recombines TRBV5-1 with TRBJ2-3; 9 bases match TRBD2. The CDR3 reads CASSLDLAGNADTQYF. As DNA, the CDR3 is TGCGCCAGCAGCTTGGACCTAGCGGGAAATGCAGATACGCAGTATTTT.